This TCR beta chain was observed in a study of identical twins. This clonotype was seen a few times. The antigen is unknown. A universal primer site was incorporated via template switching, and the cDNA contained unique molecular identifiers. TCRdb fed the 5' RACE reads into MiXCR, producing one record per CDR3 protein. The sample gives about 490,000 distinct CDR3 sequences, about 15% of which show up once; around 0.4% is in the top ten. The CDR3 length is 16 residues. Looked up from germline, CDR1 is SGHKS and CDR2 is YYEKEE (reference sequence). With 4 bases removed from V and 10 bases from J, the gap between germline ends came to 27 bases. Notes on the study in general: Models underpredicted monozygotic twin sharing of out-of-frame TCR alpha. Cross-sectional statistics, not tracking of the same donors, supported the conclusions.

These same data were also listed under a study on yellow fever vaccine responses in identical twins.

The V gene is TRBV5-5, the J gene TRBJ2-7; D remains ambiguous. The TCR originated in a woman under 30 in good health. The material sequenced was CD4+ T cells sorted from blood. In DNA, the CDR3 is TGTGCCAGCAGCCTAAAGACAACCGAGATTATTCTTGATCAGTACTTC. Translating it yields CASSLKTTEIILDQYF.